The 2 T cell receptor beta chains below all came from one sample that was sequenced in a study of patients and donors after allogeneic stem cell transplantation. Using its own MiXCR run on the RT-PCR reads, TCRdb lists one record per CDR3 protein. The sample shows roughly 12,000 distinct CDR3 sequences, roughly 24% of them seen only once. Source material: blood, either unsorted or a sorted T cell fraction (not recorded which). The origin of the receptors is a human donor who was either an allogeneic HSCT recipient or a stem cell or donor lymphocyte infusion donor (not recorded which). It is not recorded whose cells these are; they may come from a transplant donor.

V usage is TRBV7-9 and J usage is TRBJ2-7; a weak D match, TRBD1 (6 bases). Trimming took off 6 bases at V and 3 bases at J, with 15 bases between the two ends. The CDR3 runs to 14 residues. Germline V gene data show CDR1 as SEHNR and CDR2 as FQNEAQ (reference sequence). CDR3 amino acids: CASSPGTTNYEQYF. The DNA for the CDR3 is TGTGCCAGCAGTCCCGGGACAACTAACTACGAGCAGTACTTC.

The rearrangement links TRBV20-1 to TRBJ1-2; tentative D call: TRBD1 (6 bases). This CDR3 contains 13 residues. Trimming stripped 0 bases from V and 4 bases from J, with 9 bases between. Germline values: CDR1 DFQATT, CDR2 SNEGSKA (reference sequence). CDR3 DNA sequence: TGCAGTGCTAGAGAGGAAGGGGGCTATGGCTACACCTTC. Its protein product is CSAREEGGYGYTF.